One and the same sample provided the 29 T cell receptor beta chains below, sequenced in a study of shared clonotypes between healthy human individuals. TCRdb's table, derived via immunoSEQ multiplex PCR, lists solely in-frame clones and lacks some. The sample shows a few million clones, 95% of them seen only once. Sequencing used naive CD4+ T cells sorted from blood. Subset noted: CD45RA+ positively selected. These TCRs come from a man younger than 30 in good health.

This chain connects TRBV7-9 to TRBJ2-1; perhaps TRBD1 as D (5 bases). The CDR3 is 12 amino acids. Germline V gene lookup returns CDR1 SEHNR and CDR2 FQNEAQ (reference sequence). V lost 5 bases and J lost 6, with 8 bases in between. The CDR3 coding sequence is TGTGCCAGCAGCGTGCAGGGCAATGAGCAGTTCTTC. It yields the protein CASSVQGNEQFF.

This chain uses TRBV27 with TRBJ1-1, with 7 bases lining up with TRBD1. This CDR3 is 18 amino acids long. CDR1 is MNHEY and CDR2 is SMNVEV in the germline V gene (reference sequence). V was pared by 4 bases and J by 1 base, with 15 bases of the junction left unmatched. This chain's CDR3 is CASSSEAGQAARNTEAFF. CDR3 coding DNA: TGTGCCAGCAGTTCAGAAGCCGGACAGGCAGCGAGGAACACTGAAGCTTTCTTT.

This rearrangement joins TRBV11-3 to TRBJ2-2; D gene ambiguous. Between the trimmed V and J ends, which lost 1 base and 0 bases, there was a span of 9 bases. Germline assignment: CDR1 SGHNT and CDR2 YENEEA. This CDR3 region has 16 residues. The CDR3 sequence is CASSLGGGANTGELFF. The CDR3 region has the DNA TGTGCCAGCAGCTTAGGGGGTGGCGCGAACACCGGGGAGCTGTTTTTT.

The chain is built from TRBV30 and TRBJ2-3; possible D gene TRBD2, 6 bases. V lost 2 bases to trimming and J lost 0 bases, with 12 bases between them. CDR3 length: 15 amino acids. CDR1 GTSNPN and CDR2 SVGIG come from the germline V gene (reference sequence). The CDR3 reads CAWSRLGTSTDTQYF. CDR3 in DNA: TGTGCCTGGAGTCGCCTTGGGACTAGCACAGATACGCAGTATTTT.

V is TRBV28 and J is TRBJ1-6, with a weak D call TRBD1 (6 bases). Germline V CDR1 and CDR2: MDHEN, SYDVKM. Trimming removed 6 bases from V and 10 bases from J, with 16 bases in between. The CDR3 contains 14 residues. The CDR3: CASSPPGGPSPLHF. For the CDR3, the DNA is TGTGCCAGCAGCCCGCCCGGGGGGCCCTCACCCCTCCACTTT.

The chain employs TRBV30 and TRBJ2-7, with D possibly being TRBD1 (5 bases). This CDR3 comprises 14 residues. With 7 bases removed from V and 3 bases from J, the gap between germline ends came to 19 bases. CDR1 is GTSNPN, CDR2 SVGIG, per germline (reference sequence). CDR3 loop: CASARRGSYYEQYF. CDR3 bases: TGTGCCTCGGCGAGAAGGGGATCCTACTACGAGCAGTACTTC.

The V gene is TRBV4-1, the J gene TRBJ2-1; D unresolved. The CDR3 extends over 12 amino acids. CDR1 is MGHRA, CDR2 YSYEKL, per germline. Trimming removed 4 bases from V and 6 bases from J, with 7 bases in between. CDR3 sequence reads: CASSRNLNEQFF. CDR3 in DNA: TGCGCCAGCAGCCGCAATCTCAATGAGCAGTTCTTC.

This chain links TRBV2 with TRBJ2-5; D uncertain. The V gene's germline CDR1 is SNHLY and CDR2 FYNNEI. Between the trimmed V and J ends, which lost 4 bases and 7 bases, there was a span of 7 bases. This CDR3 has 11 amino acids. The DNA for the CDR3 is TGTGCCAGCAGTGGGGTTGGGACCCAGTACTTC. This encodes CASSGVGTQYF.

Only a few counts were recorded for this clone. Other nucleotide sequences in the sample specify the same CDR3. The chain combines TRBV30 with TRBJ1-5; 8 positions agree with TRBD1. After removal of 4 bases from V and 2 bases from J, the junction contained 1 base not matched to a gene. The CDR3 runs 13 residues. Germline V gives CDR1 GTSNPN, CDR2 SVGIG (reference sequence). CDR3 region: CAWTGGGNQPQHF. The CDR3 nucleotides are TGTGCCTGGACAGGGGGCGGCAATCAGCCCCAGCATTTT. The full variable domain, its missing parts supplied by reference TRBV30 and TRBJ1-5, is SQTIHQWPATLVQPVGSPLSLECTVEGTSNPNLYWYRQAAGRGLQLLFYSVGIGQISSEVPQNLSASRPQDRQFILSSKKLLLSDSGFYLCAWTGGGNQPQHFGDGTRLSIL.

V and J are TRBV7-2 and TRBJ1-2; tentative D call: TRBD1 (5 bases). V gave up 3 bases and J gave up 4 bases, with 12 bases separating them. The CDR3 contains 14 residues. Germline values: CDR1 SGHTA, CDR2 FQGNSA. The CDR3 DNA is TGTGCCAGCAGCTTGACACAGGCAACCTATGGCTACACCTTC. Its protein product is CASSLTQATYGYTF.

This sequence joins TRBV5-1 and TRBJ2-5; no clear D gene. V was cut by 4 bases and J by 2 bases, with 15 bases left in between. In germline, CDR1 is SGHRS, CDR2 YFSETQ. The CDR3 has 15 amino acids. This CDR3 reads CASSDLRSLQETQYF. The CDR3 coding sequence is TGCGCCAGCAGCGATCTCCGGAGCCTTCAAGAGACCCAGTACTTC.

V gene TRBV28 combines with J gene TRBJ2-7; 9 positions match TRBD1. Losses at the gene ends were 8 bases for V and 1 base for J; bases not matched to a gene: 9. This CDR3 comprises 15 residues. The V gene's germline CDR1 is MDHEN and CDR2 SYDVKM. CDR3: CASPSSGTGSYEQYF. As DNA, the CDR3 is TGTGCCAGCCCTTCGTCCGGGACAGGGTCCTACGAGCAGTACTTC.

This sequence joins TRBV9 and TRBJ1-6, with a weak D call TRBD1 (5 bases). The length of the CDR3 is 16 residues. Trimming removed 0 bases at V and 7 bases at J, with 14 bases between. CDR1 and CDR2 from the germline V gene are SGDLS and YYNGEE. CDR3 loop: CASSVEGERGNSPLHF. CDR3 nucleotide sequence: TGTGCCAGCAGCGTAGAAGGGGAGAGAGGGAATTCACCCCTCCACTTT.

V gene TRBV4-1 combines with J gene TRBJ2-7; 11 bases map to TRBD2. The junction had 6 bases not matched to a gene; V was cut back by 0 bases and J by 2 bases. CDR1 MGHRA and CDR2 YSYEKL come from the germline V gene. This CDR3 comprises 17 residues. CDR3 region: CASSQDGSGRAAYEQYF. DNA for the CDR3: TGCGCCAGCAGCCAAGATGGTAGCGGGAGGGCGGCCTACGAGCAGTACTTC.

The chain employs TRBV29-1 and TRBJ2-5; the match to TRBD2 covers 12 bases. The CDR3 contains 18 residues. With V trimmed by 7 bases and J by 2 bases, 17 bases remained unmatched. Germline V lookup: CDR1 SQVTM, CDR2 ANQGSEA. The CDR3, as DNA: TGCAGCGCCCGTGGACAGAGACTAGCGGGAGTAGGGCAAGAGACCCAGTACTTC. Its protein is CSARGQRLAGVGQETQYF.

The rearrangement uses TRBV6-5 and TRBJ2-7; TRBD2 agrees at 12 bases. J was trimmed by 2 bases and V by 5 bases; bases with no gene match: 4. CDR1 and CDR2 (germline): MNHEY, SVGAGI. There are 15 residues in the CDR3. CDR3 nucleotide sequence: TGTGCCAGCAGTCAGACTAGCGGGAGCCCCTACGAGCAGTACTTC. This encodes CASSQTSGSPYEQYF.

V gene TRBV19 combines with J gene TRBJ2-7; TRBD2 matches 10 bases. Trimming cost V 5 bases and J 4 bases; bases outside gene matches: 2. CDR1 and CDR2 (germline): LNHDA, SQIVND (reference sequence). The CDR3 totals 13 residues. Here the CDR3 DNA reads TGTGCCAGTAGTTTACTAGCGGGATACGAGCAGTACTTC. It codes for CASSLLAGYEQYF. Supplemented by reference TRBV19 and TRBJ2-7, the full variable domain reads DGGITQSPKYLFRKEGQNVTLSCEQNLNHDAMYWYRQDPGQGLRLIYYSQIVNDFQKGDIAEGYSVSREKKESFPLTVTSAQKNPTAFYLCASSLLAGYEQYFGPGTRLTVT.

In regard to this clone: Different DNA sequences within this sample yield the same CDR3. The rearrangement uses TRBV6-5 and TRBJ2-5; the D gene could be TRBD1 or TRBD2 (5 bases each). Germline loops: CDR1 MNHEY, CDR2 SVGAGI. This CDR3 has 14 amino acids. V dropped 4 bases and J dropped 1 base, with 10 bases sitting between them. The CDR3 loop reads CASSWGRLQETQYF. The CDR3 nucleotides are TGTGCCAGCAGTTGGGGACGGCTCCAAGAGACCCAGTACTTC.

This chain uses TRBV2 with TRBJ1-5; D unclear. Germline CDR1 and CDR2: SNHLY and FYNNEI. V lost 5 bases and J 9 bases, leaving 17 bases between the germline ends. The CDR3 has 14 residues. The CDR3 coding sequence is TGTGCCAGCAGTTTGCGACCCCCCCCGGGGCCCCAGCATTTT. Its translation: CASSLRPPPGPQHF.

The rearrangement joins TRBV7-9 to TRBJ2-7; 7 nucleotides match TRBD2. V lost 8 bases and J lost 3; bases outside the gene matches: 16. Germline-derived CDR1 and CDR2 are SEHNR and FQNEAQ (reference sequence). This CDR3 spans 16 amino acids. Written as DNA, the CDR3 is TGTGCCAGCGCCCCCGGAGGGCGGGGGTCCGACTACGAGCAGTACTTC. Its protein product is CASAPGGRGSDYEQYF.

In this sample, this clone turned up once. The chain carries TRBV28 and TRBJ1-2; D call uncertain. This CDR3 is 11 amino acids long. V dropped 10 bases and J dropped 13 bases, with 19 bases sitting between them. From germline, CDR1 is MDHEN and CDR2 SYDVKM. CDR3 DNA sequence: TGTGCCACCGTTACTCAAGCCCGCGGCACCTTC. Encoded protein: CATVTQARGTF.

The chain carries TRBV27 and TRBJ2-1; 8 nucleotides match TRBD2. The germline CDR1 and CDR2 sequences are MNHEY and SMNVEV (reference sequence). V gave up 11 bases and J gave up 7 bases; unmatched junction bases: 10. The CDR3 length is 13 residues. In DNA form, the CDR3 reads TGTGCCTCCTTGCGCGGGGGGACAAATGAGCAGTTCTTC. Its protein is CASLRGGTNEQFF.

The chain links TRBV7-6 to TRBJ2-5; 9 bases align to TRBD2. The V and J ends lost 6 bases and 4 bases, in that order; junction bases with no gene match: 18. Germline-derived CDR1 and CDR2 are SGHVS and FNYEAQ. CDR3 length: 18 amino acids. The CDR3 region is CASRSGGSGRMGRETQYF. CDR3 in DNA: TGTGCCAGCAGGTCCGGTGGTAGCGGGAGAATGGGGAGAGAGACCCAGTACTTC.

This clone has a handful of counts. This chain joins TRBV19 and TRBJ1-6, with 7 positions matching TRBD1. Germline CDR1 and CDR2: LNHDA and SQIVND (reference sequence). The CDR3 covers 15 residues. The J segment lost 8 bases and the V segment lost 3 bases, leaving 7 bases of the junction unmatched. The CDR3 reads CASSILDREDSPLHF. The CDR3 nucleotides read TGTGCCAGTAGTATCCTCGACAGGGAAGATTCACCCCTCCACTTT.

The chain couples TRBV7-2 to TRBJ2-6, with D perhaps matching TRBD1 (5 bases). Germline assignment: CDR1 SGHTA and CDR2 FQGNSA. This CDR3 spans 14 amino acids. With 6 bases removed from V and 1 base from J, the gap between germline ends came to 7 bases. CDR3 in amino acids: CASSQGSGANVLTF. CDR3 bases: TGTGCCAGCAGTCAGGGATCTGGGGCCAACGTCCTGACTTTC.

The chain carries TRBV19 and TRBJ1-1; D perhaps matches TRBD1 (6 bases). CDR3 length: 13 amino acids. The V gene's germline CDR1 is LNHDA and CDR2 SQIVND (reference sequence). The V end lost 10 bases, the J end lost 8 bases, and 20 bases lay between the germline ends. CDR3 in DNA: TGTGCCACTTCAGGGGATAGACAGGCCGAAGCTTTCTTT. Translation: CATSGDRQAEAFF. The entire variable domain, with the rest obtained from reference TRBV19 and TRBJ1-1, is as follows: DGGITQSPKYLFRKEGQNVTLSCEQNLNHDAMYWYRQDPGQGLRLIYYSQIVNDFQKGDIAEGYSVSREKKESFPLTVTSAQKNPTAFYLCATSGDRQAEAFFGQGTRLTVV.

This clone was seen more than once but under ten times. The sample has other DNA sequences that encode this CDR3 too. V is TRBV2 and J is TRBJ1-5, with 8 bases matching TRBD1. This CDR3 has 14 amino acids. V shed 1 base and J 7 bases; nucleotides not matched to a gene: 3. Germline values: CDR1 SNHLY, CDR2 FYNNEI. The CDR3 bases are TGTGCCAGCAGTGAAGGGACAGGGCTCCAGCCCCAGCATTTT. Translating it yields CASSEGTGLQPQHF.

Worth noting for this clone: The identical CDR3 is also encoded by other nucleotide sequences in the sample. The rearrangement joins TRBV19 to TRBJ2-2; possibly TRBD1 for D (5 bases). Germline V CDR1 and CDR2: LNHDA, SQIVND (reference sequence). The CDR3 is 14 residues long. With 4 bases removed from V and 1 base from J, the gap between germline ends came to 7 bases. The CDR3 protein is CASSTDRNTGELFF. In DNA form, the CDR3 reads TGTGCCAGTAGTACCGACAGGAACACCGGGGAGCTGTTTTTT.

V and J are TRBV28 and TRBJ2-7; TRBD1 matches 10 bases. In germline, CDR1 is MDHEN, CDR2 SYDVKM. This CDR3 has 15 residues. V was clipped by 6 bases and J by 3 bases; unmatched bases: 8. CDR3 DNA sequence: TGTGCCAGCAGCTTCGACAGGGGGCCTCTCTACGAGCAGTACTTC. Encoded protein: CASSFDRGPLYEQYF.